This T cell receptor beta chain emerged from a study of CD8 T cells in Susac syndrome. General study points: The relatively small number of individuals in the TCR sequencing and HLA analysis was acknowledged by the study.

Random hexamers served to reverse transcribe roughly 0.45 to 1 ug RNA. TCRdb independently ran MiXCR on the immunoSEQ multiplex PCR reads; one entry per CDR3 protein. Of 150,000 to 200,000 distinct CDR3 sequences listed, about 93% were seen once; the top ten hold more than 0.08%. J was trimmed by 0 bases and V by 5 bases; bases with no gene match: 3. This CDR3 has 14 residues. Germline lookup yields CDR1 PRHDT and CDR2 FYEKMQ (reference sequence). Worth noting for this clonotype: Antigen specificity is unknown.

The sequence derives from a human donor with multiple sclerosis. Sequenced material: CD4+ T cells from PBMCs. The chain employs TRBV13 and TRBJ2-5, with 7 bases that match TRBD2. The CDR3 DNA is TGTGCCAGCAGCCGGCGGGGGTACCAAGAGACCCAGTACTTC. Protein product: CASSRRGYQETQYF.